Sequencing of this T cell receptor beta chain was carried out in a study of CD8+CD57+ T cells in acquired aplastic anemia. In the study overall: Sorted CD4+ and CD8+ cells yielded around 3 ug of DNA on average. Whole-study findings and limits: For CD8+ Simpson's diversity, patients and controls showed no significant difference. In common between the patients and the controls were more than 25 CD8+ CDR3 sequences.

Sequencing involved patients with CD8+CD57+ cell expansion previously shown by flow cytometry. Each of the patients presented with severe acquired aplastic anemia. This clonotype occurred a few times. The antigen is unknown. Both TCR beta VDJ combination and CDR3 sequence profiling were carried out. Genomic DNA was the template for this profiling. One entry per CDR3 protein, called by TCRdb with MiXCR from the reads. The data show 150,000 or so distinct CDR3 sequences, with around 48% seen just once and roughly 3.1% held by the top ten. This receptor was obtained from a human donor with aplastic anemia. The sample comprised sorted CD4+, CD8+, or CD8+CD57+ T cells (not recorded which) from PBMCs.

The DNA for the CDR3 is TGTGCCAGCAGGCGTGATCTTACCGGGGAGCTGTTTTTT. Residues: CASRRDLTGELFF. The chain combines TRBV7-9 with TRBJ2-2, with D hard to call. Trimming shortened V by 6 bases and J by 5 bases, and 10 bases separated the two germline ends. The CDR3 length is 13 residues. Germline V lookup: CDR1 SEHNR, CDR2 FQNEAQ (reference sequence).